A single sample gave rise to the 30 T cell receptor beta chains below, sequenced in a study of T cell responses to AZD1222 COVID-19 vaccine. Method: immunoSEQ multiplex PCR; TCRdb's copy keeps in-frame clones and lacks some. Of 150,000 to 200,000 clones listed, 87% are singletons. The specimen was peripheral blood, collected on day 0 of AZD1222 vaccination. The receptors derive from an adult in good health.

This chain links TRBV4-2 with TRBJ1-6; maybe TRBD1 (6 bases). V lost 3 bases to trimming and J lost 0 bases, with 15 bases between them. The length of the CDR3 is 18 residues. Germline values: CDR1 LGHNA, CDR2 YNFKEQ. CDR3 bases: TGTGCCAGCAGCCATAGGGACACCAAAAGCTCCTATAATTCACCCCTCCACTTT. Protein: CASSHRDTKSSYNSPLHF.

The chain employs TRBV5-1 and TRBJ1-1; a weak D match, TRBD1 (5 bases). Germline V gene sequence: CDR1 SGHRS, CDR2 YFSETQ. The CDR3 covers 15 residues. The V gene lost 0 bases and the J gene lost 2 bases, with 11 bases spanning the gap. CDR3 nucleotide sequence: TGCGCCAGCAGCTTGGCCCCGGGGACTAACACTGAAGCTTTCTTT. It is translated as CASSLAPGTNTEAFF.

The chain joins TRBV28 to TRBJ1-6, with 7 positions matching TRBD1. Per germline, CDR1 MDHEN and CDR2 SYDVKM. V shed 5 bases and J 0 bases; nucleotides not matched to a gene: 10. The CDR3 spans 18 residues. CDR3 region: CASSPIGAGGSYNSPLHF. In nucleotides, the CDR3 is TGTGCCAGCAGTCCTATCGGGGCAGGGGGCTCCTATAATTCACCCCTCCACTTT.

The chain has TRBV21-1 and TRBJ2-3; the D call in the table, TRBD2, was not verified against the DNA. TRBV21-1 constitutes a pseudogene. The CDR3 extends over 15 amino acids. CDR3 bases: TGTGCCAGCATATGGACTAGCGGTTTAGTAAATACGCAGTATTTT. It is translated as CASIWTSGLVNTQYF.

The chain joins TRBV3-1 (or the pseudogene TRBV3-2) to TRBJ2-7, with D unclear. Germline CDR1 and CDR2: LGHDT and YNNKEL (reference sequence). CDR3 length: 14 residues. Trimming removed 1 base from V and 1 base from J, with 8 bases in between. CDR3 protein: CASSQVAGSYEQYF. DNA of the CDR3: TGTGCCAGCAGCCAAGTTGCAGGATCCTACGAGCAGTACTTC.

The chain is built from TRBV11-2 and TRBJ2-3; D is undetermined. V was cut by 5 bases and J by 1 base, with 4 bases left in between. The CDR3 extends over 12 amino acids. Germline V CDR1 and CDR2: SGHAT, FQNNGV. CDR3 DNA sequence: TGTGCCAGCAGCCTTCGCACAGATACGCAGTATTTT. Translating gives CASSLRTDTQYF. Using reference TRBV11-2 and TRBJ2-3 for the parts outside the CDR3, the full variable domain is EAGVAQSPRYKIIEKRQSVAFWCNPISGHATLYWYQQILGQGPKLLIQFQNNGVVDDSQLPKDRFSAERLKGVDSTLKIQPAKLEDSAVYLCASSLRTDTQYFGPGTRLTVL.

V is TRBV7-2 and J is TRBJ2-7; D is uncertain. Trimming removed 2 bases from V and 5 bases from J, with 7 bases in between. The CDR3 covers 12 residues. CDR1 is SGHTA, CDR2 FQGNSA, per germline. CDR3 in amino acids: CASSLSIHEQYF. CDR3 bases: TGTGCCAGCAGCTTAAGCATCCACGAGCAGTACTTC.

V gene TRBV4-1 combines with J gene TRBJ2-1; 10 bases match TRBD1. The CDR3 is 17 amino acids. The V and J ends lost 0 bases and 8 bases, in that order; junction bases with no gene match: 10. Per the germline V gene, CDR1 is MGHRA and CDR2 is YSYEKL. The CDR3 region is CASSQDPGGQGFDEQFF. The CDR3 DNA reads TGCGCCAGCAGCCAAGACCCTGGGGGACAGGGGTTCGATGAGCAGTTCTTC.

The chain recombines TRBV28 with TRBJ2-7, with D tentatively TRBD1 (6 bases). V was shortened by 8 bases and J by 2 bases, with 19 bases between the two germline ends. The CDR3 extends over 15 amino acids. The V gene's germline CDR1 is MDHEN and CDR2 SYDVKM. CDR3: CASVGRGRGTYEQYF. The CDR3 DNA sequence: TGTGCCAGCGTTGGACGAGGTAGGGGGACCTACGAGCAGTACTTC.

The V and J genes are TRBV20-1 and TRBJ1-1; D gene uncertain. Germline values: CDR1 DFQATT, CDR2 SNEGSKA (reference sequence). Trimming took off 2 bases at V and 6 bases at J, with 7 bases between the two ends. CDR3 length: 11 amino acids. The CDR3 here is CSARRTSEAFF. The CDR3 bases are TGCAGTGCTAGAAGGACGTCTGAAGCTTTCTTT.

The chain recombines TRBV2 with TRBJ2-2, with no clear D. Trimming took off 4 bases at V and 0 bases at J, with 3 bases between the two ends. The CDR3 runs to 13 residues. Looked up from germline, CDR1 is SNHLY and CDR2 is FYNNEI. The CDR3 DNA follows: TGTGCCAGCAGTGGGACGAACACCGGGGAGCTGTTTTTT. Residues: CASSGTNTGELFF.

The chain combines TRBV5-1 with TRBJ1-5; D not resolved. V was pared by 0 bases and J by 2 bases, with 9 bases between. Germline-derived CDR1 and CDR2 are SGHRS and YFSETQ. The CDR3 totals 15 residues. The CDR3: CASSLGPGGNQPQHF. The CDR3 DNA follows: TGCGCCAGCAGCTTGGGTCCGGGCGGCAATCAGCCCCAGCATTTT.

This clone came up once. This sequence joins TRBV27 and TRBJ2-1; 8 bases line up with TRBD2. CDR3 size: 14 residues. CDR1 MNHEY and CDR2 SMNVEV come from the germline V gene (reference sequence). V lost 2 bases, J lost 7 bases, and 4 bases stayed unmatched. The DNA for the CDR3 is TGTGCCAGCAGTTTAGGACTAGCTGGGAATGAGCAGTTCTTC. This translates into CASSLGLAGNEQFF.

As DNA, the CDR3 is TGTGCCAGCAAGGACCAGGGGAGAAGCGGGAGCGGGCCAGATACGCAGTATTTT. Translating it yields CASKDQGRSGSGPDTQYF. This sequence joins TRBV2 and TRBJ2-3, with 8 positions matching TRBD2. V shed 7 bases, J shed 4 bases, and the junction held 19 bases outside the gene matches. Germline CDR1 and CDR2: SNHLY and FYNNEI. The length of the CDR3 is 18 residues.

This chain connects TRBV19 to TRBJ1-3, with D maybe TRBD1 (5 bases). The CDR3 spans 15 residues. Trimming removed 4 bases from V and 2 bases from J, with 12 bases in between. Germline loops: CDR1 LNHDA, CDR2 SQIVND (reference sequence). As DNA, the CDR3 is TGTGCCAGTAGTACGAGGGGTTTTGCTGGAAACACCATATATTTT. This sequence encodes CASSTRGFAGNTIYF.

CDR3 sequence (DNA): TGTGCTATAGGCTCGACAGGGGGTGGCTACGAGCAGTACTTC. Amino acids: CAIGSTGGGYEQYF. This sequence joins TRBV6-5 and TRBJ2-7; 9 positions match TRBD1. In germline, CDR1 is MNHEY, CDR2 SVGAGI. The CDR3 is made up of 14 amino acids.

The chain has TRBV18 and TRBJ1-3; 8 bases match TRBD1. Germline V gene lookup returns CDR1 KGHSH and CDR2 LQKENI. This CDR3 has 18 residues. V lost 3 bases and J lost 0; bases outside the gene matches: 10. The CDR3 nucleotides are TGTGCCAGCTCACCGAGTCAGGGGGCGAAATTCTCTGGAAACACCATATATTTT. Its protein is CASSPSQGAKFSGNTIYF.

Of note for this clone: Sequence at one end of the junction differs from germline and may be a read error. The CDR3 nucleotides read TGTGCCAGTACTATAATGTCCGGGACAGGTTCCTATGGCTACACCTTC. It codes for CASTIMSGTGSYGYTF. V is TRBV19 and J is TRBJ1-2, with TRBD1 identical over 8 bases. The CDR3 consists of 16 residues. CDR1 and CDR2 from the germline V gene are LNHDA and SQIVND (reference sequence).

J is TRBJ2-7 and V is TRBV11-2, with 8 positions matching TRBD2. From germline, CDR1 is SGHAT and CDR2 FQNNGV. The junction had 11 bases not matched to a gene; V was cut back by 4 bases and J by 6 bases. The CDR3 is 15 amino acids. CDR3 sequence: CASSWTAGGSPEQYF. The CDR3 DNA reads as TGTGCCAGCAGCTGGACCGCGGGAGGTAGCCCCGAGCAGTACTTC.

The chain combines TRBV19 with TRBJ1-3, with D unclear. The V gene's germline CDR1 is LNHDA and CDR2 SQIVND (reference sequence). The CDR3 consists of 13 residues. V shed 3 bases and J shed 8 bases, with 11 bases lying between them. As DNA, the CDR3 is TGTGCCAGTAGTATTATGGCAGGCGACACCATATATTTT. This translates into CASSIMAGDTIYF. Based on the CDR3 plus reference TRBV19 and TRBJ1-3, the full variable domain is DGGITQSPKYLFRKEGQNVTLSCEQNLNHDAMYWYRQDPGQGLRLIYYSQIVNDFQKGDIAEGYSVSREKKESFPLTVTSAQKNPTAFYLCASSIMAGDTIYFGEGSWLTVV.

The J gene is TRBJ1-5, the V gene TRBV28; TRBD1 matches 7 bases. This CDR3 spans 19 amino acids. Losses at the gene ends were 5 bases for V and 0 bases for J; bases not matched to a gene: 16. Germline CDR1 MDHEN, CDR2 SYDVKM. The CDR3 spells CASSPTRDSVSHSNQPQHF. The CDR3 bases are TGTGCCAGCAGTCCTACGCGGGACAGCGTATCCCATAGCAATCAGCCCCAGCATTTT.

The chain recombines TRBV3-1 (or the pseudogene TRBV3-2) with TRBJ2-1; 9 bases align to TRBD2. Trimming cost V 0 bases and J 2 bases; bases outside gene matches: 5. The CDR3 contains 17 residues. CDR1 is LGHDT, CDR2 YNNKEL, per germline (reference sequence). DNA of the CDR3: TGTGCCAGCAGCCAAGATCTCGGCGGGAGGGCCTACAATGAGCAGTTCTTC. This encodes CASSQDLGGRAYNEQFF.

V gene TRBV27 combines with J gene TRBJ2-7; 7 bases are shared with TRBD2. Germline values: CDR1 MNHEY, CDR2 SMNVEV (reference sequence). The V segment lost 3 bases and the J segment 5 bases; nucleotides outside the gene matches: 13. The CDR3 runs to 16 residues. The CDR3 loop reads CASSFFLAARGHEQYF. The CDR3 bases are TGTGCCAGCAGTTTTTTCCTAGCGGCACGGGGCCACGAGCAGTACTTC.

This chain connects TRBV6-5 to TRBJ1-2, with TRBD1 matching over 7 bases. This CDR3 region has 15 residues. CDR1 MNHEY and CDR2 SVGAGI come from the germline V gene. V shed 5 bases and J 2 bases; nucleotides not matched to a gene: 8. CDR3 DNA sequence: TGTGCCAGCAGTCGTACAGGGGCGAAAAACTATGGCTACACCTTC. The encoded protein is CASSRTGAKNYGYTF.

This rearrangement joins TRBV7-8 to TRBJ2-7; 12 positions agree with TRBD2. V shed 5 bases and J 5 bases; nucleotides not matched to a gene: 7. The CDR3 has 15 amino acids. The germline V gene encodes CDR1 SGHVS and CDR2 FQNEAQ. The CDR3, as DNA: TGTGCCAGCAGCCCACGACTAGCGGGAGTCAACGAGCAGTACTTC. It yields the protein CASSPRLAGVNEQYF.

This chain joins TRBV24-1 and TRBJ2-1, with D unresolved. V shed 3 bases and J shed 4 bases, with 3 bases lying between them. The germline CDR1 and CDR2 sequences are KGHDR and SFDVKD. The CDR3 length is 12 residues. The CDR3 nucleotides are TGTGCCACCAGTGATCCGTACAATGAGCAGTTCTTC. It specifies CATSDPYNEQFF.

The chain recombines TRBV14 with TRBJ2-1; TRBD2 agrees at 7 bases. The CDR3 consists of 17 residues. The germline CDR1 and CDR2 sequences are SGHDN and FVKESK. The V and J ends lost 0 bases and 6 bases, in that order; junction bases with no gene match: 11. The CDR3 DNA reads as TGTGCCAGCAGCCAAGATTTGGCGGGCCCGGGGGGCAATGAGCAGTTCTTC. It yields the protein CASSQDLAGPGGNEQFF.

The chain joins TRBV10-2 to TRBJ1-2; no firm D call. V was shortened by 8 bases and J by 8 bases, with 15 bases between the two germline ends. The CDR3 is 12 residues long. Germline V lookup: CDR1 WSHSY, CDR2 SAAADI. CDR3 loop: CASSPSYEGYTF. Here the CDR3 DNA reads TGCGCCAGCTCCCCTAGTTATGAGGGCTACACCTTC.

The rearrangement uses TRBV28 and TRBJ2-7; maybe TRBD1 (6 bases). V lost 4 bases and J lost 0, with 10 bases in between. Per the germline V gene, CDR1 is MDHEN and CDR2 is SYDVKM. The CDR3 is 14 residues long. The CDR3 nucleotides are TGTGCCAGCAGTTGGGGGACACTCTCCTACGAGCAGTACTTC. This codes for CASSWGTLSYEQYF.

This clone was observed a few times. The J gene is TRBJ2-7, the V gene TRBV27, with D tentatively TRBD1 or TRBD2 (5 bases each). CDR3 length equals 16 residues. Trimming shortened V by 6 bases and J by 0 bases, and 18 bases separated the two germline ends. CDR1 MNHEY and CDR2 SMNVEV come from the germline V gene (reference sequence). As DNA, the CDR3 is TGTGCCAGCAGCCGACCTACCGGGGCCGTCTCCTACGAGCAGTACTTC. This gives the protein CASSRPTGAVSYEQYF.